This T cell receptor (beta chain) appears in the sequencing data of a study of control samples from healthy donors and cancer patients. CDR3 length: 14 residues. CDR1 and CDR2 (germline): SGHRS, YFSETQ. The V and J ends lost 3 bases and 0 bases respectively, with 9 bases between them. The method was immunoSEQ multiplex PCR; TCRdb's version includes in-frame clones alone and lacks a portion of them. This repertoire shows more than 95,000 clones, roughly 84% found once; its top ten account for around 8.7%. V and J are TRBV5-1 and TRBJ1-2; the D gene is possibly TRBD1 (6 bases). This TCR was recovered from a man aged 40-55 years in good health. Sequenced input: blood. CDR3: CASSSTGTNYGYTF. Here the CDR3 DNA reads TGCGCCAGCAGCTCGACAGGAACTAACTATGGCTACACCTTC.